Below, 11 T cell receptor beta chains from the same sample are listed, as sequenced in a study of T cell changes during pregnancy in multiple sclerosis. Assay used: immunoSEQ multiplex PCR; TCRdb lists only in-frame clones, some missing. Here the sample spans about 70,000 clones, approximately 92% being singletons. Sequences were derived from peripheral blood, sampled before pregnancy. Every receptor here comes from a female donor with multiple sclerosis, enrolled in a pregnancy study.

The chain combines TRBV12-2 with TRBJ2-6; the table calls TRBD1, which could not be checked here. TRBV12-2 is shown as a pseudogene. The CDR3 is made up of 19 amino acids. For the CDR3, the DNA is TGTGCAAGTCGCTTAGCGGGACAGGGGGGCGCCTCTGGGGCCAACGTCCTGACTTTC. Protein product: CASRLAGQGGASGANVLTF.

As regards this clone: Relative to the germline gene, one junction end is altered; a read error may explain this. The chain combines TRBV29-1 with TRBJ1-3; D is undetermined. CDR1 and CDR2 from the germline V gene are SQVTM and ANQGSEA. The length of the CDR3 is 11 residues. The CDR3 DNA is TGCAGCGTTGAATTGCGAAATACCATATATTTT. Amino acid sequence: CSVELRNTIYF.

This clone was observed once. The chain recombines TRBV11-2 with TRBJ1-1; D is ambiguous. CDR1 and CDR2 from the germline V gene are SGHAT and FQNNGV. This CDR3 is 15 amino acids long. The V gene lost 1 base and the J gene lost 4 bases, with 13 bases spanning the gap. CDR3 sequence reads: CASSLGTGMSTEAFF. CDR3 DNA: TGTGCCAGCAGCTTAGGGACCGGGATGTCCACTGAAGCTTTCTTT.

This rearrangement joins TRBV5-4 to TRBJ2-7, with 15 bases aligning to TRBD2. The CDR3 extends over 15 amino acids. V trimming: 4 bases; J trimming: 5 bases; junction bases outside the gene matches: 4. Germline assignment: CDR1 SGHNT and CDR2 YYREEE (reference sequence). The CDR3 region is CASSLGLAGGDEQYF. The CDR3 region has the DNA TGTGCCAGCAGCCTGGGACTAGCGGGAGGTGACGAGCAGTACTTC.

In its sample, this clone was seen a few times. This chain connects TRBV14 to TRBJ1-1; possible D gene TRBD1, 5 bases. The CDR3 consists of 13 residues. Germline CDR1 and CDR2: SGHDN and FVKESK. The V and J ends lost 6 bases and 0 bases respectively, with 8 bases between them. CDR3 sequence: CASRETVNTEAFF. CDR3 sequence (DNA): TGTGCCAGCAGGGAGACAGTGAACACTGAAGCTTTCTTT.

The gene calls are TRBV9 and TRBJ1-2, with 8 positions matching TRBD1. CDR3 length equals 16 residues. With 2 bases clipped from V and 8 bases from J, the junction kept 14 bases outside the gene matches. Germline lookup yields CDR1 SGDLS and CDR2 YYNGEE. The CDR3 DNA reads as TGTGCCAGCAGCGTGGGTCCGGGACAGGAGTCTAGGGGCTACACCTTC. Residues: CASSVGPGQESRGYTF.

The genes are TRBV5-1 and TRBJ2-2; tentatively, D is TRBD1 (6 bases). Per the germline V gene, CDR1 is SGHRS and CDR2 is YFSETQ. Trimming shortened V by 3 bases and J by 2 bases, and 11 bases separated the two germline ends. The CDR3 has 15 amino acids. The CDR3: CASSSGQRNTGELFF. DNA for the CDR3: TGCGCCAGCAGCTCCGGACAGCGCAACACCGGGGAGCTGTTTTTT.

This chain uses TRBV21-1 with TRBJ1-5; TRBD1 reflects the table's D call only, with no check against the DNA. TRBV21-1 is deemed a pseudogene. This CDR3 is built from 15 residues. Here the CDR3 DNA reads TGTGCCAGCAGCAGGACAGGGAAAGGCAATCAGCCCCAGCATTTT. This codes for CASSRTGKGNQPQHF.

The chain recombines TRBV7-8 with TRBJ2-7, with TRBD2 matching over 10 bases. V lost 1 base to trimming and J lost 1 base; unmatched junction nucleotides: 7. There are 17 residues in the CDR3. CDR1 and CDR2 (germline): SGHVS, FQNEAQ. The CDR3 region is CASSLGGLADSSYEQYF. Written as DNA, the CDR3 is TGTGCCAGCAGCTTAGGTGGACTAGCGGATTCATCCTACGAGCAGTACTTC.

The chain carries TRBV7-9 and TRBJ2-7, with a possible D match to TRBD1 (6 bases). The germline V and J ends were trimmed by 2 bases and 3 bases, with 8 bases remaining between them. Germline lookup yields CDR1 SEHNR and CDR2 FQNEAQ (reference sequence). The CDR3 loop spans 13 amino acids. In nucleotides, the CDR3 is TGTGCCAGCAGCTTACAGGGACACTACGAGCAGTACTTC. It translates to CASSLQGHYEQYF.

The V call is TRBV6-9, the J call TRBJ2-1; 11 bases match TRBD2. V was pared by 8 bases and J by 3 bases, with 9 bases of the junction left unmatched. The CDR3 length is 16 residues. Per germline, CDR1 MNHGY and CDR2 SVAAGI. Here the CDR3 DNA reads TGTGCCAGCGTATTTCTTGGGACTAGCGGCTACAATGAGCAGTTCTTC. Its protein product is CASVFLGTSGYNEQFF.